The source of this TCR beta chain is a study of cytomegalovirus exposure and HLA in healthy donors. Measured with immunoSEQ multiplex PCR; TCRdb has only the in-frame clones, and not every one. The data hold approximately 140,000 clones, with 88% observed a single time. Unmatched junction bases numbered 8, after V lost 7 bases and J lost 3 bases. The germline V gene has CDR1 LNHNV and CDR2 YYDKDF (reference sequence). The CDR3 length is 16 residues. This chain connects TRBV15 to TRBJ2-1; 11 nucleotides agree with TRBD2. Input material: PBMCs. The clonotype was recovered from a woman in her late teens or twenties in good health and CMV-seropositive. The CDR3 nucleotides are TGTGCCACCAAGACTAGCGGGGCCGTATACTACAATGAGCAGTTCTTC. Translating gives CATKTSGAVYYNEQFF.